This T cell receptor beta chain was recovered during a study of OX40 agonist ivuxolimab in advanced cancers. Study-level background: Patients treated during dose escalation were battling hepatocellular carcinoma, melanoma, renal cell or head and neck cancer. One hepatocellular carcinoma and two cutaneous melanoma patients partially responded.

With V trimmed by 8 bases and J by 6 bases, 12 bases remained unmatched. Germline V gene data show CDR1 as PRHDT and CDR2 as FYEKMQ (reference sequence). This CDR3 is built from 15 residues. Produced via immunoSEQ multiplex PCR; TCRdb's table is partial and in-frame only. The sample has about 88,000 clones, roughly 88% seen once. The sample was CD4+ or CD8+ T cells sorted from blood, taken in a trial of the OX40 agonist ivuxolimab. This sequence joins TRBV13 and TRBJ2-3; 9 bases fit TRBD2. This receptor was identified in an adult with an advanced solid tumor such as melanoma, head and neck, liver or kidney cancer. The CDR3 nucleotides are TGTGCCAGCCTCGCCCTTAGCGGGAGTAGCGATACGCAGTATTTT. Amino acid sequence: CASLALSGSSDTQYF.